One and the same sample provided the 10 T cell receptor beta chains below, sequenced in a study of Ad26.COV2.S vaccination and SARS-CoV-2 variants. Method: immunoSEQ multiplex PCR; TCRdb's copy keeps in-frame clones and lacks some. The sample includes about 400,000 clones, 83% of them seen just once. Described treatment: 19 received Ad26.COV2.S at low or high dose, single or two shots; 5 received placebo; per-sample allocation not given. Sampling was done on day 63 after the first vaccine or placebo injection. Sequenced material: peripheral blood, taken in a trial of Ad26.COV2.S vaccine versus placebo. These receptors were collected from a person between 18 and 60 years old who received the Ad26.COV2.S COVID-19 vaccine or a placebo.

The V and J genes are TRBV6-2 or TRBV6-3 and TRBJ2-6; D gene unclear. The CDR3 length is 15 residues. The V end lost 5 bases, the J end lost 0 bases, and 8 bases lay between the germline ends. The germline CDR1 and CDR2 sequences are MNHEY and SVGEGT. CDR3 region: CASSRDPSGANVLTF. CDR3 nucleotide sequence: TGTGCCAGCAGTCGCGACCCCTCTGGGGCCAACGTCCTGACTTTC.

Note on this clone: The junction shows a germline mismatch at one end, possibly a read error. The CDR3: CSPLRAGDF. The CDR3 bases are TGCAGTCCTCTACGGGCGGGGGATTTT. The J gene is TRBJ2-3, the V gene TRBV20-1, with 7 bases fitting TRBD2. The length of the CDR3 is 9 residues. The germline V gene has CDR1 DFQATT and CDR2 SNEGSKA (reference sequence).

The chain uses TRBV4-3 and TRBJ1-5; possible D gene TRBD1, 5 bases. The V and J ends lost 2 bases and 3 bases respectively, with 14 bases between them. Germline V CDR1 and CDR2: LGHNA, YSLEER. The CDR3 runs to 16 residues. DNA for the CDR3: TGCGCCAGCAGCCAAAACCCGGGACGGAACAATCAGCCCCAGCATTTT. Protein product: CASSQNPGRNNQPQHF.

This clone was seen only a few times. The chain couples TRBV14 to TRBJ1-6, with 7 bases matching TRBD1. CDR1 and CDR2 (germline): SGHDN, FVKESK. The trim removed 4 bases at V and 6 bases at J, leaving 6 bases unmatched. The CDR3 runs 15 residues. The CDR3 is CASSPPGQFNSPLHF. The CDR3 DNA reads TGTGCCAGCAGCCCTCCGGGACAGTTTAATTCACCCCTCCACTTT.

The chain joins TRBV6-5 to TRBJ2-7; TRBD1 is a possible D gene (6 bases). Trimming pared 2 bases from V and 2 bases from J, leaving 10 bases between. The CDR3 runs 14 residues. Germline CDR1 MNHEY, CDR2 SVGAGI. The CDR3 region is CASSYKGTPYEQYF. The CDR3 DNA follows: TGTGCCAGCAGTTACAAAGGGACACCCTACGAGCAGTACTTC.

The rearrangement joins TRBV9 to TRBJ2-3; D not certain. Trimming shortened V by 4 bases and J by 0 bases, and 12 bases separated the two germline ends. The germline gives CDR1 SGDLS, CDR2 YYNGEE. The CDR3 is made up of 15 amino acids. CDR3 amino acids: CASSPRKRSTDTQYF. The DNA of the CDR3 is TGTGCCAGCAGCCCCAGGAAAAGGAGCACAGATACGCAGTATTTT.

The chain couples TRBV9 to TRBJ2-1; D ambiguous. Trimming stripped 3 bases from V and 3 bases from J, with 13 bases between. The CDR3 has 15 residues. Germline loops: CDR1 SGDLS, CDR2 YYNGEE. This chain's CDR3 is CASSAKAPGYNEQFF. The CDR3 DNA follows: TGTGCCAGCAGCGCGAAAGCCCCGGGCTACAATGAGCAGTTCTTC.

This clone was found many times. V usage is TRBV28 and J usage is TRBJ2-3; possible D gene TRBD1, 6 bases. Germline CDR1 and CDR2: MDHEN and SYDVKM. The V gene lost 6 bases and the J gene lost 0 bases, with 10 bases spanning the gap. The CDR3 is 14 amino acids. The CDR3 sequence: CASRLGTSTDTQYF. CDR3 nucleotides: TGTGCCAGCAGACTGGGGACAAGCACAGATACGCAGTATTTT.

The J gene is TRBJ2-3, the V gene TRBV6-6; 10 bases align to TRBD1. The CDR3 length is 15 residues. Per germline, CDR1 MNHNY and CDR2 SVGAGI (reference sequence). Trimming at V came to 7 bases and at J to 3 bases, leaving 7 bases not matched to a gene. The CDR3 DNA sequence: TGTGCCAGCATCCCCAGGGACAGGGGAACAGATACGCAGTATTTT. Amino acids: CASIPRDRGTDTQYF.

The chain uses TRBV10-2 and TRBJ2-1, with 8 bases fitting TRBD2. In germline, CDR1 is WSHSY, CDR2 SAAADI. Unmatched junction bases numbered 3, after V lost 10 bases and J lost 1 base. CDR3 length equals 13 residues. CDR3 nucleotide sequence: TGCGCCACCGCGGGGGGTTCCTACAATGAGCAGTTCTTC. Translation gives CATAGGSYNEQFF.